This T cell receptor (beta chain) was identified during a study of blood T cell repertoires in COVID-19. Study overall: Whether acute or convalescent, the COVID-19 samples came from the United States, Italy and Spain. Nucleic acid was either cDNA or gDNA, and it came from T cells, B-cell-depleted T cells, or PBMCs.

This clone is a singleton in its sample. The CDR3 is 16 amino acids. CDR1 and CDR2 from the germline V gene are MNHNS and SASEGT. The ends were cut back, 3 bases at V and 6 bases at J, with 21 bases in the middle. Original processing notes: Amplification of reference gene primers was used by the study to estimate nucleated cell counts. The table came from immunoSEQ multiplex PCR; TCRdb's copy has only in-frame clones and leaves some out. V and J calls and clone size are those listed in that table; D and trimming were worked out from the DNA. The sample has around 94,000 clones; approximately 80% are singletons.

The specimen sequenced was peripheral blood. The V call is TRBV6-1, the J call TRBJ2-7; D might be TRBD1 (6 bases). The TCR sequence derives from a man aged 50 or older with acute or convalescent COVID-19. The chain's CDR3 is CASSDTGSTVLSEQYF. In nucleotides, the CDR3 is TGTGCCAGCAGTGATACAGGGTCCACAGTCTTGTCCGAGCAGTACTTC.